The next 21 T cell receptor beta chains were all read from a single sample in a study of vaccination effects on CD4 cells after COVID-19. Their specific antigens are unknown. With the ViraFEST assay, the study expanded antigen-specific CD4+ T cells using viral peptide pools, then sequenced them. Following a 10-day culture, CD4+ T cells were purified. Testing of the vaccine recipients showed negative nucleocapsid antibodies and no prior SARS-CoV-2 infection. Repertoires were generated with immunoSEQ multiplex PCR, while TCRdb's copy carries only in-frame clones and drops some. Among about 21,000 clones listed, about 69% were seen once. This specimen was CD4+ T cells from PBMCs cultured with HCoV-NL63 spike peptides, taken before COVID-19 vaccination. These TCRs come from a human donor who received a COVID-19 vaccine.

The CDR3 region is CASSQGTSYEQYF. CDR3 DNA: TGCGCCAGCAGCCAAGGGACAAGCTACGAGCAGTACTTC. The chain has TRBV5-1 and TRBJ2-7; the D gene is possibly TRBD1 (6 bases). Germline loops: CDR1 SGHRS, CDR2 YFSETQ. Between the trimmed V and J ends, which lost 4 bases and 3 bases, there was a span of 11 bases. The CDR3 consists of 13 residues.

In this sample, this clone turned up a few times. The chain has TRBV11-2 and TRBJ2-1; perhaps D is TRBD1 or TRBD2 (6 bases each). Germline V CDR1 and CDR2: SGHAT, FQNNGV. The CDR3 is 15 amino acids. Trimming left V 2 bases short and J 2 bases short, with 10 bases between. CDR3 bases: TGTGCCAGCAGCTTAAGGGGGGTGGCCTACAATGAGCAGTTCTTC. It translates to CASSLRGVAYNEQFF. Based on the CDR3 plus reference TRBV11-2 and TRBJ2-1, the full variable domain is EAGVAQSPRYKIIEKRQSVAFWCNPISGHATLYWYQQILGQGPKLLIQFQNNGVVDDSQLPKDRFSAERLKGVDSTLKIQPAKLEDSAVYLCASSLRGVAYNEQFFGPGTRLTVL.

The rearrangement uses TRBV27 and TRBJ1-5; D remains ambiguous. V lost 6 bases to trimming and J lost 5 bases, with 11 bases between them. This CDR3 comprises 13 residues. Germline V lookup: CDR1 MNHEY, CDR2 SMNVEV (reference sequence). The CDR3 sequence is CASRRVADQPQHF. The CDR3, as DNA: TGTGCCAGCAGGCGAGTAGCGGATCAGCCCCAGCATTTT.

The gene calls are TRBV25-1 and TRBJ1-4, with D maybe TRBD1 (6 bases). This CDR3 comprises 14 residues. Germline V lookup: CDR1 MGHDK, CDR2 SYGVNS. The germline V and J ends were trimmed by 6 bases and 4 bases, with 12 bases remaining between them. The CDR3: CASRDQGHNEKLFF. CDR3 sequence (DNA): TGTGCCAGCAGAGATCAGGGACATAATGAAAAACTGTTTTTT.

The chain combines TRBV3-1 (or the pseudogene TRBV3-2) with TRBJ2-4; D tentatively fits TRBD1 or TRBD2 (5 bases each). Germline V lookup: CDR1 LGHDT, CDR2 YNNKEL (reference sequence). V lost 0 bases and J 0 bases, leaving 12 bases between the germline ends. This CDR3 spans 17 amino acids. CDR3 nucleotides: TGTGCCAGCAGCCAAGATTGGGACGGCCTAGCCAAAAACATTCAGTACTTC. This codes for CASSQDWDGLAKNIQYF.

Written as DNA, the CDR3 is TGTGCCAGCAGGGAGGGGTCCCTGAATTCACCCCTCCACTTT. As protein: CASREGSLNSPLHF. J is TRBJ1-6 and V is TRBV7-2, with a possible D match to TRBD1 (5 bases). The CDR3 is 14 amino acids. CDR1 is SGHTA, CDR2 FQGNSA, per germline. Trimming stripped 6 bases from V and 7 bases from J, with 13 bases between. The full variable domain, with the rest looked up from reference TRBV7-2 and TRBJ1-6, is GAGVSQSPSNKVTEKGKDVELRCDPISGHTALYWYRQSLGQGLEFLIYFQGNSAPDKSGLPSDRFSAERTGGSVSTLTIQRTQQEDSAVYLCASREGSLNSPLHFGNGTRLTVT.

The gene calls are TRBV15 and TRBJ2-1; TRBD1 might be the D (6 bases). Germline values: CDR1 LNHNV, CDR2 YYDKDF (reference sequence). Deletions cut 0 bases from V and 4 bases from J, with 16 bases between. The CDR3 sequence is 17 residues long. The CDR3 region has the DNA TGTGCCACCAGCAGAGATCGGGTAGGGCAGGGGTACAATGAGCAGTTCTTC. This sequence encodes CATSRDRVGQGYNEQFF.

This clone occurred a few times. This chain joins TRBV2 and TRBJ1-2, with a tentative D call TRBD1 (6 bases). V was shortened by 1 base and J by 2 bases, with 11 bases between the two germline ends. This CDR3 has 15 amino acids. Germline CDR1 and CDR2: SNHLY and FYNNEI. CDR3 DNA sequence: TGTGCCAGCAGTGAAGGGAATAGGGGGAACTATGGCTACACCTTC. Its translation is CASSEGNRGNYGYTF.

This rearrangement joins TRBV5-1 to TRBJ2-3; D unclear. This CDR3 contains 15 residues. In germline, CDR1 is SGHRS, CDR2 YFSETQ. V gave up 5 bases and J gave up 4 bases, with 17 bases separating them. CDR3 protein: CASRPGPAAADTQYF. CDR3 sequence (DNA): TGCGCCAGCAGACCAGGACCCGCTGCGGCAGATACGCAGTATTTT.

The V call is TRBV7-2, the J call TRBJ2-5; D is possibly TRBD1 or TRBD2 (7 bases each). Per germline, CDR1 SGHTA and CDR2 FQGNSA. Deletions cut 4 bases from V and 4 bases from J, with 13 bases between. This CDR3 contains 14 residues. DNA of the CDR3: TGTGCCAGCAGCTCTGTCAGGGGGGGAGAGACCCAGTACTTC. Translating it yields CASSSVRGGETQYF. Variable domain in full (rest from reference TRBV7-2 and TRBJ2-5): GAGVSQSPSNKVTEKGKDVELRCDPISGHTALYWYRQSLGQGLEFLIYFQGNSAPDKSGLPSDRFSAERTGGSVSTLTIQRTQQEDSAVYLCASSSVRGGETQYFGPGTRLLVL.

This rearrangement joins TRBV18 to TRBJ2-4; D unclear. The CDR3 has 12 amino acids. Germline-derived CDR1 and CDR2 are KGHSH and LQKENI. Between the trimmed V and J ends, which lost 2 bases and 6 bases, there was a span of 5 bases. CDR3 sequence reads: CASSPSSNIQYF. CDR3 in DNA: TGTGCCAGCTCACCATCCTCAAACATTCAGTACTTC. The entire variable domain, with the rest obtained from reference TRBV18 and TRBJ2-4, is as follows: NAGVMQNPRHLVRRRGQEARLRCSPMKGHSHVYWYRQLPEEGLKFMVYLQKENIIDESGMPKERFSAEFPKEGPSILRIQQVVRGDSAAYFCASSPSSNIQYFGAGTRLSVL.

V usage is TRBV18 and J usage is TRBJ1-2; D may be TRBD1 (6 bases). CDR1 KGHSH and CDR2 LQKENI come from the germline V gene. CDR3 length equals 13 residues. V gave up 3 bases and J gave up 5 bases, with 10 bases separating them. The CDR3 sequence: CASSPGGPYGYTF. In DNA form, the CDR3 reads TGTGCCAGCTCACCCGGGGGCCCTTATGGCTACACCTTC.

The V and J genes are TRBV6-4 and TRBJ2-2; no definite D call. Looked up from germline, CDR1 is MRHNA and CDR2 is SNTAGT. V was clipped by 2 bases and J by 3 bases, with 4 bases between them. The length of the CDR3 is 13 residues. CDR3 nucleotides: TGTGCCAGCAGTGACAGGGACACCGGGGAGCTGTTTTTT. It translates to CASSDRDTGELFF.

This chain uses TRBV6-5 with TRBJ1-4, with D perhaps matching TRBD1 (6 bases). The V gene's germline CDR1 is MNHEY and CDR2 SVGAGI. V was clipped by 7 bases and J by 0 bases, with 12 bases between them. The length of the CDR3 is 15 residues. The CDR3 DNA reads TGTGCCAGCAAAGGGGGGCTTGCAACTAATGAAAAACTGTTTTTT. Translating it yields CASKGGLATNEKLFF.

The chain is built from TRBV9 and TRBJ2-5; 8 bases map to TRBD2. Germline CDR1 is SGDLS and CDR2 is YYNGEE. The length of the CDR3 is 15 residues. After removal of 0 bases from V and 3 bases from J, the junction contained 4 bases not matched to a gene. CDR3 sequence reads: CASSVAGGLKETQYF. The CDR3 nucleotides are TGTGCCAGCAGCGTAGCGGGGGGGCTCAAAGAGACCCAGTACTTC.

V gene TRBV4-3 combines with J gene TRBJ1-3, with TRBD1 matching over 7 bases. The CDR3 is 17 amino acids. After removal of 3 bases from V and 0 bases from J, the junction contained 8 bases not matched to a gene. The germline CDR1 and CDR2 sequences are LGHNA and YSLEER. The CDR3 DNA is TGCGCCAGCAGCCAGACATGGGACAGAGCCTCTGGAAACACCATATATTTT. Its translation: CASSQTWDRASGNTIYF.

The V call is TRBV5-1, the J call TRBJ2-5; TRBD2 agrees at 7 bases. Germline V lookup: CDR1 SGHRS, CDR2 YFSETQ. This CDR3 comprises 15 residues. Losses at the gene ends were 5 bases for V and 0 bases for J; bases not matched to a gene: 7. CDR3 protein: CASSLGLADQETQYF. CDR3 bases: TGCGCCAGCAGTCTGGGGCTAGCGGACCAAGAGACCCAGTACTTC.

The CDR3 DNA reads TGTGCCAGCAGCTGGGATCTCGGTGTCACTGAAGCTTTCTTT. Its protein product is CASSWDLGVTEAFF. The chain is built from TRBV5-5 and TRBJ1-1, with unresolved D. Trimming stripped 3 bases from V and 4 bases from J, with 13 bases between. Germline V gene sequence: CDR1 SGHKS, CDR2 YYEKEE (reference sequence). The CDR3 runs to 14 residues.

The chain uses TRBV7-2 and TRBJ2-1; 11 positions match TRBD2. Germline loops: CDR1 SGHTA, CDR2 FQGNSA. The V gene end was trimmed by 0 bases and the J gene end by 6 bases; junction bases not matched to a gene: 4. CDR3 length: 16 residues. Here the CDR3 DNA reads TGTGCCAGCAGCTTAGCGCTAGCGGGGGGCCTCAATGAGCAGTTCTTC. The encoded protein is CASSLALAGGLNEQFF. The full variable domain, completed using reference TRBV7-2 and TRBJ2-1, is GAGVSQSPSNKVTEKGKDVELRCDPISGHTALYWYRQSLGQGLEFLIYFQGNSAPDKSGLPSDRFSAERTGGSVSTLTIQRTQQEDSAVYLCASSLALAGGLNEQFFGPGTRLTVL.

This clone was picked up a small number of times. V is TRBV2 and J is TRBJ1-1, with D possibly TRBD1 on 6 matching bases. Germline V gene lookup returns CDR1 SNHLY and CDR2 FYNNEI. Deletions cut 6 bases from V and 3 bases from J, with 14 bases between. The CDR3 has 14 amino acids. The chain's CDR3 is CASSQGGLDTEAFF. In DNA form, the CDR3 reads TGTGCCAGCAGCCAAGGGGGGTTAGACACTGAAGCTTTCTTT.

The chain recombines TRBV10-3 with TRBJ2-7, with 9 bases identical to TRBD1. After removal of 7 bases from V and 4 bases from J, the junction contained 2 bases not matched to a gene. Germline CDR1 ENHRY, CDR2 SYGVKD. The CDR3 consists of 12 residues. This CDR3 is CAITGTGYEQYF. CDR3 bases: TGTGCCATCACCGGGACAGGGTACGAGCAGTACTTC.